These 27 T cell receptor beta chains came from one sample sequenced in a study of cytomegalovirus exposure and HLA in healthy donors. The repertoire was sequenced with immunoSEQ multiplex PCR; TCRdb's copy has only in-frame clones and lacks some. The table records approximately 150,000 clones, 80% to 95% of them present only once. Sequencing was done on a sample of PBMCs. These receptors were collected from a man younger than 35 in good health and CMV-seronegative.

The chain is built from TRBV21-1 and TRBJ1-2; TRBD1 is the table's D call and was not checked against the DNA. TRBV21-1 corresponds to a pseudogene. The CDR3 extends over 10 amino acids. The CDR3 spells CASRSGGYTF. Written as DNA, the CDR3 is TGTGCCAGCAGGTCAGGGGGCTACACCTTC.

The chain joins TRBV2 to TRBJ2-7, with 9 bases aligning to TRBD1. J gave up 4 bases and V 3 bases, and 4 bases lay outside the gene matches. CDR1 is SNHLY and CDR2 is FYNNEI in the germline V gene. The CDR3 spans 14 residues. This CDR3 reads CASSDLGQGYEQYV. CDR3 DNA: TGTGCCAGCAGTGATTTGGGACAGGGATACGAGCAGTACGTC.

As concerns this clone: In the same sample, other DNA sequences code for this CDR3. V gene TRBV29-1 combines with J gene TRBJ2-7; the match to TRBD1 covers 7 bases. V lost 5 bases to trimming and J lost 1 base; unmatched junction nucleotides: 17. This CDR3 contains 17 residues. In germline, CDR1 is SQVTM, CDR2 ANQGSEA. CDR3 sequence reads: CSVLRDSDTLTSYEQYF. CDR3 DNA: TGCAGCGTTCTTCGGGACAGTGATACTTTGACTTCCTACGAGCAGTACTTC.

The chain joins TRBV18 to TRBJ1-2; TRBD1 matches 10 bases. Germline V gives CDR1 KGHSH, CDR2 LQKENI. With V trimmed by 4 bases and J by 2 bases, 1 base remained unmatched. The CDR3 has 14 residues. The CDR3 sequence is CASSLGQGNYGYTF. The CDR3, as DNA: TGTGCCAGCTCACTGGGACAGGGGAACTATGGCTACACCTTC. Drawing the rest from reference TRBV18 and TRBJ1-2, the complete variable domain is NAGVMQNPRHLVRRRGQEARLRCSPMKGHSHVYWYRQLPEEGLKFMVYLQKENIIDESGMPKERFSAEFPKEGPSILRIQQVVRGDSAAYFCASSLGQGNYGYTFGSGTRLTVV.

The count of this clone is one. This chain joins TRBV7-9 and TRBJ2-2; D not resolved. Trimming stripped 5 bases from V and 4 bases from J, with 14 bases between. Germline V lookup: CDR1 SEHNR, CDR2 FQNEAQ (reference sequence). The CDR3 totals 15 residues. The CDR3 loop is CASSPPGFRTGELFF. The CDR3 region has the DNA TGTGCCAGCAGCCCGCCCGGGTTTCGCACCGGGGAGCTGTTTTTT.

The rearrangement uses TRBV27 and TRBJ2-6; D call uncertain. V was clipped by 5 bases and J by 0 bases, with 11 bases between them. The CDR3 totals 16 residues. Germline V gives CDR1 MNHEY, CDR2 SMNVEV (reference sequence). CDR3: CASSRTPLSGANVLTF. CDR3 nucleotide sequence: TGTGCCAGCAGTCGAACCCCACTCTCTGGGGCCAACGTCCTGACTTTC. Filled out from reference TRBV27 and TRBJ2-6, the complete variable domain reads EAQVTQNPRYLITVTGKKLTVTCSQNMNHEYMSWYRQDPGLGLRQIYYSMNVEVTDKGDVPEGYKVSRKEKRNFPLILESPSPNQTSLYFCASSRTPLSGANVLTFGAGSRLTVL.

The rearrangement uses TRBV5-6 and TRBJ2-1, with TRBD2 matching over 8 bases. The germline CDR1 and CDR2 sequences are SGHDT and YYEEEE. Trimming removed 4 bases from V and 10 bases from J; junction bases left unmatched: 4. There are 12 residues in the CDR3. This CDR3 is CASSRGGREQFF. As DNA, the CDR3 is TGTGCCAGCAGCCGCGGCGGGAGGGAGCAGTTCTTC.

This sequence joins TRBV29-1 and TRBJ1-1; 8 nucleotides align to TRBD1. V gave up 7 bases and J gave up 5 bases; unmatched junction bases: 6. The CDR3 is 12 amino acids. CDR1 is SQVTM, CDR2 ANQGSEA, per germline. The CDR3 DNA reads as TGCAGCGGGAACAGGGGGGATACTGAAGCTTTCTTT. Translating it yields CSGNRGDTEAFF.

The V and J genes are TRBV9 and TRBJ2-6; 8 bases map to TRBD1. From germline, CDR1 is SGDLS and CDR2 YYNGEE. The CDR3 is made up of 16 amino acids. V shed 3 bases, J shed 3 bases, and the junction held 5 bases outside the gene matches. CDR3 residues: CASSESGGYGANVLTF. CDR3 nucleotides: TGTGCCAGCAGCGAGTCAGGGGGCTATGGGGCCAACGTCCTGACTTTC. Based on the CDR3 plus reference TRBV9 and TRBJ2-6, the full variable domain is DSGVTQTPKHLITATGQRVTLRCSPRSGDLSVYWYQQSLDQGLQFLIQYYNGEERAKGNILERFSAQQFPDLHSELNLSSLELGDSALYFCASSESGGYGANVLTFGAGSRLTVL.

This chain joins TRBV5-4 and TRBJ1-1; D perhaps matches TRBD1 (5 bases). Trimming took 4 bases from V and 5 from J, leaving 12 bases between them. This CDR3 is 13 amino acids long. Per germline, CDR1 SGHNT and CDR2 YYREEE (reference sequence). The CDR3 loop is CASSLFGGTEAFF. The CDR3 DNA is TGTGCCAGCAGCCTCTTTGGGGGGACTGAAGCTTTCTTT.

The chain links TRBV7-9 to TRBJ2-5, with D uncertain. Trimming stripped 4 bases from V and 7 bases from J, with 10 bases between. This CDR3 has 12 amino acids. Germline CDR1 and CDR2: SEHNR and FQNEAQ (reference sequence). The chain's CDR3 is CASSSAYGTQYF. The CDR3, as DNA: TGTGCCAGCAGCTCTGCGTACGGGACCCAGTACTTC.

The chain recombines TRBV19 with TRBJ2-1, with 14 bases that match TRBD2. The CDR3 consists of 20 residues. Germline CDR1 is LNHDA and CDR2 is SQIVND (reference sequence). Germline trimming cut 4 bases from V and 1 base from J; bases unmatched to any gene: 12. The CDR3 loop is CASSRGTSGGSTISYNEQFF. The CDR3 nucleotides are TGTGCCAGTAGTAGAGGGACTAGCGGGGGTAGCACGATTTCCTACAATGAGCAGTTCTTC.

This clone is a singleton in its sample. V is TRBV25-1 and J is TRBJ1-4; D ambiguous. Germline CDR1 and CDR2: MGHDK and SYGVNS. The CDR3 consists of 15 residues. V gave up 2 bases and J gave up 2 bases, with 9 bases separating them. The CDR3 loop reads CASSEPRGTNEKLFF. The CDR3 nucleotides are TGTGCCAGCAGTGAACCCCGAGGCACTAATGAAAAACTGTTTTTT.

This sequence joins TRBV7-2 and TRBJ2-7; the D gene is possibly TRBD1 (6 bases). The germline CDR1 and CDR2 sequences are SGHTA and FQGNSA. The V gene lost 3 bases and the J gene lost 3 bases, with 6 bases spanning the gap. This CDR3 spans 12 amino acids. The CDR3 bases are TGTGCCAGCAGCTTGACAGGCTACGAGCAGTACGTC. Translating gives CASSLTGYEQYV.

This chain uses TRBV4-2 with TRBJ2-5; D possibly corresponds to TRBD2 (6 bases). The V gene's germline CDR1 is LGHNA and CDR2 YNFKEQ. This CDR3 has 15 amino acids. With 0 bases removed from V and 0 bases from J, the gap between germline ends came to 8 bases. Here the CDR3 DNA reads TGTGCCAGCAGCCAAGACCGGACTAACCAAGAGACCCAGTACTTC. Translated, it gives CASSQDRTNQETQYF.

This clone was detected once. The chain carries TRBV19 and TRBJ1-4, with a weak D call TRBD1 (6 bases). The CDR3 length is 15 residues. In germline, CDR1 is LNHDA, CDR2 SQIVND (reference sequence). With 1 base removed from V and 8 bases from J, the gap between germline ends came to 14 bases. The CDR3 DNA is TGTGCCAGTAGTATAGGGGGGGCAGCGGGAGAAAAACTGTTTTTT. Protein product: CASSIGGAAGEKLFF.

The chain recombines TRBV5-1 with TRBJ2-1; TRBD2 matches 8 bases. The CDR3 runs 15 residues. Germline-derived CDR1 and CDR2 are SGHRS and YFSETQ. V gave up 5 bases and J gave up 8 bases; unmatched junction bases: 12. CDR3 region: CASRSPSGSGDEQFF. For the CDR3, the DNA is TGCGCCAGCAGGTCTCCGAGCGGGAGCGGCGATGAGCAGTTCTTC.

The chain uses TRBV9 and TRBJ2-3; 8 bases are a match to TRBD1. This CDR3 is 15 amino acids long. The V gene's germline CDR1 is SGDLS and CDR2 YYNGEE. Losses at the gene ends were 3 bases for V and 4 bases for J; bases not matched to a gene: 7. The chain's CDR3 is CASSGWAGGPDTQYF. As DNA, the CDR3 is TGTGCCAGCAGCGGCTGGGCAGGGGGCCCAGATACGCAGTATTTT.

The rearrangement joins TRBV12-5 to TRBJ1-5; 7 nucleotides agree with TRBD1. This CDR3 is built from 16 residues. The germline V gene encodes CDR1 LGHNT and CDR2 FRNRAP. Losses at the gene ends were 4 bases for V and 2 bases for J; bases not matched to a gene: 8. CDR3 sequence: CASGSPTGDGNQPQHF. The CDR3 DNA reads as TGTGCTAGTGGTTCACCTACAGGGGATGGCAATCAGCCCCAGCATTTT.

This clone was detected once. The chain links TRBV9 to TRBJ2-2; D possibly corresponds to TRBD2 (5 bases). The V and J ends lost 2 bases and 3 bases respectively, with 11 bases between them. Germline V lookup: CDR1 SGDLS, CDR2 YYNGEE. The CDR3 has 15 amino acids. The DNA for the CDR3 is TGTGCCAGCAGCGTCGAGGGAGTCTACACCGGGGAGCTGTTTTTT. Residues: CASSVEGVYTGELFF. Variable domain in full (rest from reference TRBV9 and TRBJ2-2): DSGVTQTPKHLITATGQRVTLRCSPRSGDLSVYWYQQSLDQGLQFLIQYYNGEERAKGNILERFSAQQFPDLHSELNLSSLELGDSALYFCASSVEGVYTGELFFGEGSRLTVL.

CDR3 nucleotides: TGTGCCAGCAGCTTAGGCGGGCTCAGGACGCAGTACTTC. It is translated as CASSLGGLRTQYF. V usage is TRBV7-8 and J usage is TRBJ2-7; tentative D call: TRBD2 (5 bases). CDR3 length: 13 residues. The V gene's germline CDR1 is SGHVS and CDR2 FQNEAQ. Trimming shortened V by 1 base and J by 9 bases, and 13 bases separated the two germline ends.

This rearrangement joins TRBV5-1 to TRBJ1-2; 9 nucleotides line up with TRBD1. Germline V gene lookup returns CDR1 SGHRS and CDR2 YFSETQ. The CDR3 is 15 residues long. After removal of 0 bases from V and 5 bases from J, the junction contained 5 bases not matched to a gene. CDR3 DNA: TGCGCCAGCAGCTTGGCCCCGGGACAGGGTTATGGCTACACCTTC. Amino acid sequence: CASSLAPGQGYGYTF.

This chain joins TRBV7-8 and TRBJ2-1, with D possibly being TRBD1 (6 bases). Germline loops: CDR1 SGHVS, CDR2 FQNEAQ. The ends were cut back, 5 bases at V and 2 bases at J, with 16 bases in the middle. The CDR3 loop spans 16 amino acids. The CDR3 protein is CASSVVQGRAYNEQFF. The CDR3 bases are TGTGCCAGCAGCGTTGTGCAGGGGCGAGCCTACAATGAGCAGTTCTTC.

The gene calls are TRBV25-1 and TRBJ2-2; TRBD1 is a possible D gene (5 bases). This CDR3 is 14 amino acids long. Between the trimmed V and J ends, which lost 7 bases and 5 bases, there was a span of 14 bases. Germline-derived CDR1 and CDR2 are MGHDK and SYGVNS. This CDR3 reads CASKTQGYTGELFF. The CDR3 nucleotides are TGTGCCAGCAAGACTCAGGGATATACCGGGGAGCTGTTTTTT.

V is TRBV5-1 and J is TRBJ2-3; a possible D gene is TRBD1 (6 bases). This CDR3 is built from 14 residues. V shed 4 bases and J shed 0 bases, with 9 bases lying between them. CDR1 and CDR2 from the germline V gene are SGHRS and YFSETQ. This chain's CDR3 is CASSRDTSTDTQYF. CDR3 DNA: TGCGCCAGCAGCCGGGACACAAGCACAGATACGCAGTATTTT.

The sample holds one count of this clone. V is TRBV7-2 and J is TRBJ2-7; 10 bases are shared with TRBD2. The trim removed 3 bases at V and 4 bases at J, leaving 3 bases unmatched. This CDR3 contains 14 residues. Germline V lookup: CDR1 SGHTA, CDR2 FQGNSA. As DNA, the CDR3 is TGTGCCAGCAGCTTCCTAGCGGGAGCGTACGAGCAGTACGTC. Its translation: CASSFLAGAYEQYV.

The chain uses TRBV7-3 and TRBJ2-7, with TRBD1 identical over 10 bases. J was trimmed by 2 bases and V by 4 bases; bases with no gene match: 5. The CDR3 loop spans 15 amino acids. Germline values: CDR1 SGHTA, CDR2 FQGTGA. The CDR3 is CASSSWDRGTYEQYF. The CDR3 nucleotides read TGTGCCAGCAGCTCCTGGGACAGGGGCACCTACGAGCAGTACTTC.